This is a list of T cell receptor beta chains from one sample in a study of cytomegalovirus exposure and HLA in healthy donors. The repertoire was sequenced with immunoSEQ multiplex PCR; TCRdb's copy has only in-frame clones and lacks some. The repertoire holds approximately 110,000 clones, with around 80% as singletons. The sample taken for sequencing was PBMCs. The receptors here all came from a man aged 45-60 years in good health and CMV-seronegative. Both conserved end residues are part of each CDR3. The order of the fields is J gene, V gene, clone size, D gene, CDR3 DNA, CDR3 protein. A D gene is named only where the DNA matches it firmly. Rows give clone size only sometimes, using once, few, many, or a class for an expanded clone.

TRBJ2-1 | TRBV5-4 | . | TRBD2 | TGTGCCAGCAGCGCTGTAGCGGGGGCCCCTTGGAATGAGCAGTTCTTC | CASSAVAGAPWNEQFF
TRBJ2-7 | TRBV28 | . | . | TGTGCCAGCAGTCTCGAGTCCTACGAGCAGTACTTC | CASSLESYEQYF
TRBJ2-2 | TRBV21-1 | . | . | TGTGCCAGCCGATCAAACAGTTGGGGTAGTGGGAGGAGAACCGGGGAGCTGTTTTTT | CASRSNSWGSGRRTGELFF
TRBJ1-2 | TRBV6-5 | . | TRBD1 | TGTGCCAGCAGTTGGCGACAGGGGATCGGCTACACCTTC | CASSWRQGIGYTF
TRBJ2-2 | TRBV5-6 | . | TRBD2 | TGTGCCAGCAGCCCGGGACTAGCGGGGGTGATCACCGGGGAGCTGTTTTTT | CASSPGLAGVITGELFF
TRBJ1-1 | TRBV18 | . | . | TGTGCCAGCTCCCCTAACGTCGACACTGAAGCTTTCTTT | CASSPNVDTEAFF
TRBJ2-5 | TRBV11-2 | few | . | TGTGCCAGCAGCTTAGATCCCTGGGGTCGTCGGAGGGAGACCCAGTACTTC | CASSLDPWGRRRETQYF
TRBJ2-3 | TRBV18 | . | TRBD2 | TGTGCCAGCTCACCACAAGCGGGGGCTAGCACAGATACGCAGTATTTT | CASSPQAGASTDTQYF
TRBJ1-3 | TRBV2 | once | . | TGTGCCAGCAGGGATCAACAGGGTTTTGGAAACACCATATATTTT | CASRDQQGFGNTIYF
TRBJ2-3 | TRBV28 | . | . | TGTGCCAGCAGTCCCTCGGGTGATACGCAGTATTTT | CASSPSGDTQYF
TRBJ2-6 | TRBV5-6 | . | TRBD1 | TGTGCCAGCAGCCCCCACAGGGGGCGCTGGGACCCTGGGGCCAACGTCCTGACTTTC | CASSPHRGRWDPGANVLTF
TRBJ1-5 | TRBV10-3 | . | TRBD1 | TGTGCCATCAGGGCCGGGACAGGGGCGAGCAATCAGCCCCAGCATTTT | CAIRAGTGASNQPQHF
TRBJ1-1 | TRBV6-5 | few | . | TGTGCCAGCAGTCGTTCCCAGTCGGGCACTGAAGCTTTCTTT | CASSRSQSGTEAFF
TRBJ2-6 | TRBV27 | . | . | TGTGCCAGCAGTTTTGGGGCAGGGGCCAACGTCCTGACTTTC | CASSFGAGANVLTF
TRBJ1-6 | TRBV9 | . | . | TGTGCCAGCAGCCCTAGGACGGGGATTCGTTCACCCCTCCACTTT | CASSPRTGIRSPLHF
TRBJ2-1 | TRBV4-1 | . | . | TGCGCCAGCAGCCAAGACGCGGACGGGGGTCCCTACAATGAGCAGTTCTTC | CASSQDADGGPYNEQFF
TRBJ2-7 | TRBV19 | . | . | TGTGCCAGTAGTACGACAGGCGCCTACGAGCAGTACTTC | CASSTTGAYEQYF
TRBJ1-5 | TRBV19 | once | . | TGTGCCAGTAACTCCTTTTCCTCCAATCAGCCCCAGCATTTT | CASNSFSSNQPQHF
TRBJ1-5 | TRBV19 | . | . | TGTGCCAGTAGTATAACAGGTCAGTCGCCCCAGCATTTT | CASSITGQSPQHF
TRBJ2-7 | TRBV29-1 | . | . | TGCAGCGTTCGGCGGGGATCCTACGAGCAGTACTTC | CSVRRGSYEQYF
TRBJ1-1 | TRBV7-3 | . | . | TGTGCCAGCAGCTTACAGGGGCAGGGGTACGCTTTCTTT | CASSLQGQGYAFF
TRBJ1-2 | TRBV29-1 | once | . | TGCAGCGTTGAAGCTCCATCAGGGGTGGACGGCTACACCTTC | CSVEAPSGVDGYTF
TRBJ1-4 | TRBV2 | . | . | TGTGCCAGCAGTTGGGCAGCTGCAACTAATGAAAAACTGTTTTTT | CASSWAAATNEKLFF
TRBJ2-7 | TRBV28 | . | TRBD1 | TGTGCCAGCAGTAGGTTGGACAGGGGGGCCTACGAGCAGTACTTC | CASSRLDRGAYEQYF
TRBJ2-2 | TRBV6-1 | . | TRBD2 | TGTGCCAGCAATAGCGGGAGCACGACCGGGGAGCTGTTTTTT | CASNSGSTTGELFF
TRBJ2-1 | TRBV20-1 | . | . | TGCAGTGCTAGACTCGTCGATGAGCAGTTCTTC | CSARLVDEQFF
TRBJ2-1 | TRBV9 | few | TRBD2 | TGTGCCAGCAGCCGGCGCGGGGGAGGAAATGAGCAGTTCTTC | CASSRRGGGNEQFF
TRBJ2-7 | TRBV28 | . | . | TGTGCCAGCAGCCTGGACAGAAGCTACATCTACGAGCAGTACTTC | CASSLDRSYIYEQYF
TRBJ2-3 | TRBV28 | . | TRBD2 | TGTGCCAGCACCCATCCTCGACTAGCGGGGGGGACAGATACGCAGTATTTT | CASTHPRLAGGTDTQYF
TRBJ2-5 | TRBV6-5 | . | . | TGTGCCAGCAGTTACGGCTCGGAGGAGACCCAGTACTTC | CASSYGSEETQYF